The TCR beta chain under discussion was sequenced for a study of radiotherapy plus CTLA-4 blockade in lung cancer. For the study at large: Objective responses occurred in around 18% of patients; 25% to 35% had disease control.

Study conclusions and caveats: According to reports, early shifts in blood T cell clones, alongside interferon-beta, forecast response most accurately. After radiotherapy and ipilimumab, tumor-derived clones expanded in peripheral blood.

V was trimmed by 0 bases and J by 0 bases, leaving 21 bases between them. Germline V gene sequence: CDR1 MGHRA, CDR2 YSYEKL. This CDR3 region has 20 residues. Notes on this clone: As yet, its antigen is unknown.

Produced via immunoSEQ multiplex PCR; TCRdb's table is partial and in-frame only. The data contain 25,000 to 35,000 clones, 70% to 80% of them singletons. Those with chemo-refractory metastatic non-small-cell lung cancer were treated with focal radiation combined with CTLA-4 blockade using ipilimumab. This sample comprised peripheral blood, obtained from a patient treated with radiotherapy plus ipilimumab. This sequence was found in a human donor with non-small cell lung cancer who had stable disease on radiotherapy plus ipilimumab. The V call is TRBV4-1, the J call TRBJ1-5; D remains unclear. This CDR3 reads CASSQDQRRVGSSSNQPQHF. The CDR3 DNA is TGCGCCAGCAGCCAAGATCAGCGGAGGGTGGGTAGTAGTAGCAATCAGCCCCAGCATTTT.